One and the same sample provided the 10 T cell receptor beta chains below, sequenced in a study of shared clonotypes between healthy human individuals. Assay used: immunoSEQ multiplex PCR; TCRdb lists only in-frame clones, some missing. The data contain 2 million to 2.5 million clones, more than 85% of them singletons. Naive CD8 cells lacked CD45RO, underwent positive selection for CCR7 and left out terminally differentiated effector memory CD45RA+ cells. The specimen was naive CD8+ T cells from PBMCs. The receptors derive from a man between 18 and 35 years old in good health. Some clones in this sample may be carry-over from other donors' samples.

This clone was seen a single time. J is TRBJ2-7 and V is TRBV27; TRBD1 agrees at 10 bases. V gave up 5 bases and J gave up 3 bases; unmatched junction bases: 10. The CDR3 spans 16 residues. Germline CDR1 reads MNHEY; CDR2 reads SMNVEV (reference sequence). The CDR3 nucleotides are TGTGCCAGCAGTACGGGGCCGGGACAGGGGATCTACGAGCAGTACTTC. It is translated as CASSTGPGQGIYEQYF.

The genes are TRBV4-1 and TRBJ1-4; a possible D gene is TRBD1 (6 bases). The CDR3 is made up of 16 amino acids. In germline, CDR1 is MGHRA, CDR2 YSYEKL. V gave up 7 bases and J gave up 4 bases, with 19 bases separating them. As DNA, the CDR3 is TGCGCCAGCACCCATGGGGGGGGCGCGGGTAATGAAAAACTGTTTTTT. Its protein is CASTHGGGAGNEKLFF.

The J gene is TRBJ1-1, the V gene TRBV7-6; maybe TRBD1 (6 bases). V was trimmed by 4 bases and J by 1 base, leaving 13 bases between them. The germline V gene encodes CDR1 SGHVS and CDR2 FNYEAQ. The CDR3 totals 15 residues. CDR3 protein: CASSSPGAANTEAFF. CDR3 bases: TGTGCCAGCAGCTCCCCAGGGGCGGCGAACACTGAAGCTTTCTTT. The full variable domain, in which reference TRBV7-6 and TRBJ1-1 provide the parts outside the CDR3, is GAGVSQSPRYKVTKRGQDVALRCDPISGHVSLYWYRQALGQGPEFLTYFNYEAQQDKSGLPNDRFSAERPEGSISTLTIQRTEQRDSAMYRCASSSPGAANTEAFFGQGTRLTVV.

The chain couples TRBV28 to TRBJ2-2; 8 bases are shared with TRBD1. The CDR3 contains 16 residues. Germline V CDR1 and CDR2: MDHEN, SYDVKM. Trimming cost V 6 bases and J 3 bases; bases outside gene matches: 9. The CDR3 region has the DNA TGTGCCAGCAGCCAGACGACAGGGGTGTACACCGGGGAGCTGTTTTTT. This codes for CASSQTTGVYTGELFF.

This clone has only one observation. The sample holds other DNA sequences that translate to the same CDR3. The chain combines TRBV7-9 with TRBJ2-7; 7 positions match TRBD1. V lost 4 bases to trimming and J lost 0 bases; unmatched junction nucleotides: 9. The CDR3 length is 16 residues. The germline CDR1 and CDR2 sequences are SEHNR and FQNEAQ (reference sequence). This chain's CDR3 is CASSSQTGLSSYEQYF. The DNA for the CDR3 is TGTGCCAGCAGCTCTCAGACAGGGCTAAGCTCCTACGAGCAGTACTTC.

V gene TRBV27 combines with J gene TRBJ1-2; no definite D call. Per the germline V gene, CDR1 is MNHEY and CDR2 is SMNVEV (reference sequence). Trimming left V 0 bases short and J 4 bases short, with 15 bases between. The CDR3 loop spans 16 amino acids. The CDR3 reads CASSLSQPARAYGYTF. The CDR3 nucleotides read TGTGCCAGCAGTTTATCACAACCCGCTAGGGCCTATGGCTACACCTTC.

The gene calls are TRBV27 and TRBJ2-1; D is perhaps TRBD2 (5 bases). Trimming removed 4 bases from V and 12 bases from J, with 16 bases in between. CDR1 is MNHEY, CDR2 SMNVEV, per germline (reference sequence). The CDR3 loop spans 13 amino acids. Here the CDR3 DNA reads TGTGCCAGCAGTTCTGGACTCCCATATGGGCAGTTCTTC. This encodes CASSSGLPYGQFF.

The rearrangement links TRBV27 to TRBJ1-2, with TRBD1 matching over 9 bases. The CDR3 length is 14 residues. Germline CDR1 is MNHEY and CDR2 is SMNVEV (reference sequence). Trimming at V came to 5 bases and at J to 3 bases, leaving 4 bases not matched to a gene. The CDR3 loop reads CASSKDRGYYGYTF. In DNA, the CDR3 is TGTGCCAGCAGTAAGGACAGGGGTTACTATGGCTACACCTTC.

In DNA form, the CDR3 reads TGCGCCAGCAGCCAGACCTGGACTAGCTATTATGAGCAGTTCTTC. Its translation: CASSQTWTSYYEQFF. The V call is TRBV4-1, the J call TRBJ2-1; 8 bases map to TRBD2. This CDR3 has 15 residues. The V and J ends lost 3 bases and 8 bases, in that order; junction bases with no gene match: 9. Germline values: CDR1 MGHRA, CDR2 YSYEKL.

This chain uses TRBV7-2 with TRBJ2-7, with D hard to call. V lost 3 bases, J lost 2 bases, and 11 bases lay in between. The CDR3 is made up of 14 amino acids. Per germline, CDR1 SGHTA and CDR2 FQGNSA. The chain's CDR3 is CASSFGGVTYEQYF. The CDR3 DNA is TGTGCCAGCAGCTTTGGTGGCGTAACCTACGAGCAGTACTTC.